This entry lists 27 T cell receptor beta chains sequenced from one sample in a study of CD8 T cells in ankylosing spondylitis (dated by TCRdb to 2017 to 2019). Library preparation was by 5' RACE. TCRdb shows the sequencer as Illumina HiSeq 2500. Clones were called with MiXCR by TCRdb after fastp trimmed the public reads at Q25, and only in-frame beta chains were retained. A single entry per CDR3 protein holds the most common genes and DNA from its merged rows. The sample table holds roughly 280,000 distinct CDR3 sequences, of which 20% were seen once. The top ten clonotypes cover roughly 7.3% of the sample. The sample taken for sequencing was blood, either unsorted or a sorted T cell fraction (not recorded which). These receptors all come from a male donor with ankylosing spondylitis or in good health (not recorded which).

The chain employs TRBV5-1 and TRBJ1-4; 7 positions agree with TRBD1. This CDR3 spans 16 amino acids. Germline CDR1 is SGHRS and CDR2 is YFSETQ. V shed 0 bases, J shed 5 bases, and the junction held 7 bases outside the gene matches. The CDR3 region has the DNA TGCGCCAGCAGCTTGGAGGGGACAGCCGCGAATGAAAAACTGTTTTTT. Protein: CASSLEGTAANEKLFF.

Only a few counts were recorded for this clonotype. CDR3 region: CSARALVAGGPGGYNEQFF. As DNA, the CDR3 is TGCAGTGCTAGAGCCCTCGTAGCGGGAGGGCCCGGCGGCTACAATGAGCAGTTCTTC. This rearrangement joins TRBV20-1 to TRBJ2-1; 11 nucleotides agree with TRBD2. Per the germline V gene, CDR1 is DFQATT and CDR2 is SNEGSKA (reference sequence). The CDR3 is 19 residues long. The trim removed 1 base at V and 3 bases at J, leaving 14 bases unmatched.

About this clonotype itself: A much more abundant neighbour one base away suggests this may be a read error. The genes are TRBV4-2 and TRBJ2-5, with D possibly being TRBD2 (6 bases). This CDR3 is 14 amino acids long. V dropped 2 bases and J dropped 4 bases, with 11 bases sitting between them. Germline-derived CDR1 and CDR2 are LGHNA and YNFKEQ. The chain's CDR3 is CASSQLAYRETQYF. The CDR3 bases are TGTGCCAGCAGCCAACTAGCGTACCGAGAGACCCAGTACTTC.

The V gene is TRBV5-1, the J gene TRBJ1-6; 7 nucleotides match TRBD1. Germline V lookup: CDR1 SGHRS, CDR2 YFSETQ. The V gene end was trimmed by 0 bases and the J gene end by 8 bases; junction bases not matched to a gene: 8. The CDR3 loop spans 16 amino acids. This chain's CDR3 is CASSLGSSTGDSPLHF. The CDR3 DNA reads as TGCGCCAGCAGCTTGGGGTCTAGCACAGGGGATTCACCCCTCCACTTT.

This clonotype came up many times. The rearrangement links TRBV7-3 to TRBJ1-1, with TRBD1 matching 7 bases. The V gene's germline CDR1 is SGHTA and CDR2 FQGTGA. The CDR3 totals 13 residues. V shed 6 bases, J shed 5 bases, and the junction held 6 bases outside the gene matches. CDR3 in DNA: TGTGCCAGCAGTCAGGGGGGACTTACTGAAGCTTTCTTT. Residues: CASSQGGLTEAFF.

This chain connects TRBV5-6 to TRBJ2-7, with TRBD1 identical over 9 bases. Germline trimming cut 2 bases from V and 6 bases from J; bases unmatched to any gene: 6. CDR1 and CDR2 from the germline V gene are SGHDT and YYEEEE. This CDR3 region has 14 residues. The CDR3 loop reads CASSFRDRVVEQYV. In DNA form, the CDR3 reads TGTGCCAGCAGCTTCCGGGACAGGGTTGTCGAGCAGTACGTC.

This clonotype showed up many times. The chain uses TRBV6-2 or TRBV6-3 and TRBJ1-1; D gene uncertain. The germline V and J ends were trimmed by 5 bases and 2 bases, with 9 bases remaining between them. The CDR3 has 13 amino acids. Germline values: CDR1 MNHEY, CDR2 SVGEGT. The CDR3 DNA follows: TGTGCCAGCAGTAATACAGCAAACACTGAAGCTTTCTTT. It is translated as CASSNTANTEAFF.

As DNA, the CDR3 is TGTGCCAGCAGTCTGGACAGCGGGAAGAACACCGGGGAGCTGTTTTTT. This translates into CASSLDSGKNTGELFF. The genes are TRBV6-1 and TRBJ2-2; weak D call: TRBD2 (7 bases). With 5 bases removed from V and 1 base from J, the gap between germline ends came to 14 bases. CDR1 is MNHNS, CDR2 SASEGT, per germline. The CDR3 sequence is 16 residues long.

The chain employs TRBV20-1 and TRBJ1-3; D is ambiguous. The CDR3 runs 14 residues. CDR1 and CDR2 from the germline V gene are DFQATT and SNEGSKA (reference sequence). The V and J ends lost 6 bases and 2 bases respectively, with 14 bases between them. The CDR3 is CSAMDRLAGNTIYF. DNA for the CDR3: TGCAGTGCCATGGACCGCCTGGCTGGAAACACCATATATTTT.

The genes are TRBV27 and TRBJ2-5; D might be TRBD1 (6 bases). This CDR3 has 14 amino acids. V was shortened by 6 bases and J by 9 bases, with 20 bases between the two germline ends. CDR1 and CDR2 (germline): MNHEY, SMNVEV (reference sequence). CDR3 protein: CASSVTGTSGAQYF. The CDR3 nucleotides are TGTGCCAGCAGCGTTACAGGGACCTCTGGGGCCCAGTACTTC.

This sequence joins TRBV29-1 and TRBJ1-1; no reliable D call. V lost 7 bases and J lost 1, with 7 bases in between. Germline loops: CDR1 SQVTM, CDR2 ANQGSEA. This CDR3 comprises 11 residues. In DNA, the CDR3 is TGCAGCGCCCTTCAGAACACTGAAGCTTTCTTT. Amino acid sequence: CSALQNTEAFF.

The gene calls are TRBV20-1 and TRBJ2-7; D might be TRBD1 (5 bases). V lost 0 bases and J 0 bases, leaving 15 bases between the germline ends. Germline V gives CDR1 DFQATT, CDR2 SNEGSKA (reference sequence). The CDR3 extends over 16 amino acids. The CDR3: CSARDLNRTNSYEQYV. CDR3 coding DNA: TGCAGTGCTAGAGATTTGAACAGGACGAACTCCTACGAGCAGTACGTC.

J is TRBJ1-4 and V is TRBV12-3 or TRBV12-4; 7 bases align to TRBD1. The junction had 10 bases not matched to a gene; V was cut back by 2 bases and J by 7 bases. This CDR3 spans 16 amino acids. The DNA of the CDR3 is TGTGCCAGCAGTTTAACCCCGGGAGGGGGCAGTGAAAAACTGTTTTTT. It translates to CASSLTPGGGSEKLFF.

The V call is TRBV5-1, the J call TRBJ1-2, with 7 bases lining up with TRBD1. V was clipped by 10 bases and J by 0 bases; unmatched bases: 6. The CDR3 runs 13 residues. Germline CDR1 SGHRS, CDR2 YFSETQ. CDR3: CALRGTANYGYTF. The CDR3 DNA reads TGCGCCCTCCGGGGGACAGCTAACTATGGCTACACCTTC. Full variable domain (outside the CDR3, taken from reference TRBV5-1 and TRBJ1-2): KAGVTQTPRYLIKTRGQQVTLSCSPISGHRSVSWYQQTPGQGLQFLFEYFSETQRNKGNFPGRFSGRQFSNSRSEMNVSTLELGDSALYLCALRGTANYGYTFGSGTRLTVV.

The chain uses TRBV9 and TRBJ1-6; possibly TRBD1 for D (5 bases). Trimming cost V 0 bases and J 7 bases, with 14 bases left between them. Germline-derived CDR1 and CDR2 are SGDLS and YYNGEE. The length of the CDR3 is 16 residues. The chain's CDR3 is CASSVGMGPLNSPLHF. In nucleotides, the CDR3 is TGTGCCAGCAGCGTAGGAATGGGGCCCCTAAATTCACCCCTCCACTTT.

This clonotype was recorded a few times. The chain couples TRBV28 to TRBJ2-7, with a weak D call TRBD2 (6 bases). V was pared by 3 bases and J by 4 bases, with 19 bases between. CDR1 MDHEN and CDR2 SYDVKM come from the germline V gene. CDR3 length: 16 residues. The CDR3 bases are TGTGCCAGCAGTTTGGTCGCGGGACCGCGGAAATACGAGCAGTACGTC. It encodes CASSLVAGPRKYEQYV.

This clonotype has only a few counts. V and J are TRBV5-1 and TRBJ2-4; D is perhaps TRBD2 (6 bases). Germline CDR1 is SGHRS and CDR2 is YFSETQ. The CDR3 consists of 15 residues. V lost 4 bases, J lost 2 bases, and 13 bases lay in between. The CDR3 loop reads CASSPEGRTKNIQYF. Here the CDR3 DNA reads TGCGCCAGCAGCCCTGAAGGGAGGACCAAAAACATTCAGTACTTC.

This clonotype occurred a few times. This chain connects TRBV11-2 to TRBJ2-2; tentative D call: TRBD1 (6 bases). The CDR3 spans 15 residues. V gave up 6 bases and J gave up 1 base, with 12 bases separating them. Germline lookup yields CDR1 SGHAT and CDR2 FQNNGV. The CDR3 loop reads CASRVTGKNTGELFF. Written as DNA, the CDR3 is TGTGCCAGCAGGGTCACAGGGAAGAACACCGGGGAGCTGTTTTTT.

The chain uses TRBV28 and TRBJ2-7, with D maybe TRBD2 (5 bases). Germline V lookup: CDR1 MDHEN, CDR2 SYDVKM. V dropped 1 base and J dropped 7 bases, with 11 bases sitting between them. The CDR3 has 13 residues. For the CDR3, the DNA is TGTGCCAGCAGTTTATCAAGCGGTCGTGAGCAGTACGTC. Residues: CASSLSSGREQYV.

This clonotype showed up just a few times. The J gene is TRBJ1-3, the V gene TRBV5-1; maybe TRBD1 (6 bases). The CDR3 is 18 amino acids. V lost 0 bases and J lost 0, with 16 bases in between. Germline CDR1 SGHRS, CDR2 YFSETQ. The CDR3 region has the DNA TGCGCCAGCAGCTTGGACCCTAGGACAGCACGCTCTGGAAACACCATATATTTT. This gives the protein CASSLDPRTARSGNTIYF.

Points on this clonotype: One end of the junction is discordant with germline, which a read error may explain. The chain joins TRBV12-3 or TRBV12-4 to TRBJ1-1; D is undetermined. The CDR3 sequence is 12 residues long. CDR3 DNA: TGTGCCAGCAGTCCCCAAGGAGGCGGTTATTTGTTT. Protein: CASSPQGGGYLF.

The rearrangement joins TRBV20-1 to TRBJ1-5; D ambiguous. The CDR3 length is 13 residues. V shed 7 bases and J shed 4 bases, with 14 bases lying between them. Germline CDR1 DFQATT, CDR2 SNEGSKA (reference sequence). The DNA for the CDR3 is TGCAGTGGGGCCATAGGGATTAATCAGCCCCAGCATTTT. This encodes CSGAIGINQPQHF.

This clonotype was seen repeatedly, ten times or more. This chain joins TRBV5-1 and TRBJ1-1; no clear D. The ends were cut back, 3 bases at V and 10 bases at J, with 16 bases in the middle. Germline assignment: CDR1 SGHRS and CDR2 YFSETQ. The CDR3 has 13 residues. Here the CDR3 DNA reads TGCGCCAGCAGCTCATACCTTACCCCGGGAGCTTTCTTT. It yields the protein CASSSYLTPGAFF.

This clonotype was detected many times. The chain uses TRBV12-3 or TRBV12-4 and TRBJ2-2, with TRBD1 matching 9 bases. There are 15 residues in the CDR3. The ends lost 5 bases at V and 4 bases at J; junction bases unmatched: 5. CDR3 DNA sequence: TGTGCCAGCAGTCCCGGGACAGGGCGCACCGGGGAGCTGTTTTTT. Its translation is CASSPGTGRTGELFF.

This clonotype was seen only a few times. J is TRBJ1-6 and V is TRBV6-1; D gene uncertain. The CDR3 totals 14 residues. Trimming stripped 8 bases from V and 8 bases from J, with 16 bases between. The germline V gene encodes CDR1 MNHNS and CDR2 SASEGT. The CDR3 region has the DNA TGTGCCAGCGGTACGGTTATAAGGGATTCACCCCTCCACTTT. Protein product: CASGTVIRDSPLHF.

The chain couples TRBV20-1 to TRBJ2-5; 7 bases agree with TRBD2. V dropped 3 bases and J dropped 0; count of bases not matched to a gene: 7. This CDR3 spans 15 amino acids. Germline V gene data show CDR1 as DFQATT and CDR2 as SNEGSKA (reference sequence). CDR3 sequence reads: CSARPGLQYQETQYF. The DNA for the CDR3 is TGCAGTGCTAGGCCGGGACTACAGTACCAAGAGACCCAGTACTTC.

This clonotype was seen only a few times. The DNA of the CDR3 is TGCAGTGCTGGTCCCGGGAGTTCGAACACCGGGGAGCTGTTTTTT. Translating it yields CSAGPGSSNTGELFF. V usage is TRBV20-1 and J usage is TRBJ2-2; tentative D call: TRBD2 (6 bases). The CDR3 length is 15 residues. Germline V gene lookup returns CDR1 DFQATT and CDR2 SNEGSKA (reference sequence). Trimming removed 5 bases at V and 0 bases at J, with 13 bases between.